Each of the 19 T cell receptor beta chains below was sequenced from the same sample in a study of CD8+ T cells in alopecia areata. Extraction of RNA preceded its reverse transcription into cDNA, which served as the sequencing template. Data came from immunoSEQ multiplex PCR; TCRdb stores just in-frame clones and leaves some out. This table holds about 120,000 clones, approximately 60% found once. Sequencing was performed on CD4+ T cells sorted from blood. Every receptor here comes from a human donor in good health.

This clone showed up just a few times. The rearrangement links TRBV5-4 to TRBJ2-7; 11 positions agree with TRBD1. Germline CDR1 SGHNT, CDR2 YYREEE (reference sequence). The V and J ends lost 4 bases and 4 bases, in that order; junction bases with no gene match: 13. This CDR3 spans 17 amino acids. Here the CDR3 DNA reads TGTGCCAGCAGCGGAACTCTTCCGGGACAGGGGGTTTACGAGCAGTACTTC. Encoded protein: CASSGTLPGQGVYEQYF.

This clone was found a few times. The CDR3 protein is CSVVLRSEQFF. The DNA for the CDR3 is TGCAGCGTTGTTTTAAGGAGTGAGCAGTTCTTC. This chain connects TRBV29-1 to TRBJ2-1; D ambiguous. The V gene's germline CDR1 is SQVTM and CDR2 ANQGSEA. The V end was cut by 4 bases, the J end by 9 bases, with 10 bases between. The CDR3 length is 11 residues.

CDR3 bases: TGTGCCTGGAGCGCGACAGGGGAGGACACTGAAGCTTTCTTT. The encoded protein is CAWSATGEDTEAFF. The J gene is TRBJ1-1, the V gene TRBV30; 8 positions agree with TRBD1. The germline V gene encodes CDR1 GTSNPN and CDR2 SVGIG (reference sequence). V was pared by 3 bases and J by 3 bases, with 6 bases of the junction left unmatched. The CDR3 covers 14 residues.

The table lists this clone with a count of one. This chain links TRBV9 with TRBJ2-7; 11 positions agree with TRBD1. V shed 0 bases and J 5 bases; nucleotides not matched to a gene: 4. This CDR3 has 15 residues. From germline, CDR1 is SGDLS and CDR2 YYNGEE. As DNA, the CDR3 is TGTGCCAGCAGCGTAGGGACAGGGGGCATACACGAGCAGTACTTC. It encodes CASSVGTGGIHEQYF.

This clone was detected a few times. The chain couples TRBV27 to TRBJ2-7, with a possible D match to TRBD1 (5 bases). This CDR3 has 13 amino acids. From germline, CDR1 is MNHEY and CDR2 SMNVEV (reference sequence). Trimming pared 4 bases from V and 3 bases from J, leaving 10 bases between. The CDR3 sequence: CASSYQRGYEQYF. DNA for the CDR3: TGTGCCAGCAGTTATCAAAGGGGCTACGAGCAGTACTTC.

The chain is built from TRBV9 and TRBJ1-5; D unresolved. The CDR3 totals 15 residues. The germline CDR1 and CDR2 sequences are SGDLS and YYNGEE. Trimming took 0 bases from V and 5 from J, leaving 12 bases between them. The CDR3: CASSVDHSLYQPQHF. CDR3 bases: TGTGCCAGCAGCGTAGATCACAGTTTATATCAGCCCCAGCATTTT.

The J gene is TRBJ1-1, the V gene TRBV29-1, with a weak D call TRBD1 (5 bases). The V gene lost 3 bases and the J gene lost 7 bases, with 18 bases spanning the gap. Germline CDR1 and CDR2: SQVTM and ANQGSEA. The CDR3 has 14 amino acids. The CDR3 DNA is TGCAGCGTTGAGGGAGGGGCCCGAAATGATGAAGCTTTCTTT. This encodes CSVEGGARNDEAFF.

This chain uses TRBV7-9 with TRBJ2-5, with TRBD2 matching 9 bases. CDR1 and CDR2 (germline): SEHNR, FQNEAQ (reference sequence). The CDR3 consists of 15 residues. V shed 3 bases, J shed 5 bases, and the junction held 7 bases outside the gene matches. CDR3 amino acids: CASSFSGGALETQYF. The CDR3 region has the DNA TGTGCCAGCAGCTTTAGCGGGGGCGCCCTGGAGACCCAGTACTTC.

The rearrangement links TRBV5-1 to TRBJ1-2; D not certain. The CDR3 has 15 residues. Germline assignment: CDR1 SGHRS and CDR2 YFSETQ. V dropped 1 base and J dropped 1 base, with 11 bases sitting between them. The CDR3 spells CASSLSRPGNYGYTF. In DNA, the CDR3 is TGCGCCAGCAGCTTGTCCAGGCCTGGTAACTATGGCTACACCTTC.

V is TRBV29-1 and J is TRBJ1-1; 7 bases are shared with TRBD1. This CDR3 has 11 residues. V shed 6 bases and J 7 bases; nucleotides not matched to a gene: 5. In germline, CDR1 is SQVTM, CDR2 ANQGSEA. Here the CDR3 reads CSVSTGFEAFF. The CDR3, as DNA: TGCAGCGTCTCGACAGGGTTTGAAGCTTTCTTT.

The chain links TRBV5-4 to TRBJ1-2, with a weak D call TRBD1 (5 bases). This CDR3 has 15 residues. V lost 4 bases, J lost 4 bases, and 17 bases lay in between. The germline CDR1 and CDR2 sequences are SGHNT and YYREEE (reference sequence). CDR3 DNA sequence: TGTGCCAGCAGCGCGGGACTGACTGGGGCCTATGGCTACACCTTC. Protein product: CASSAGLTGAYGYTF.

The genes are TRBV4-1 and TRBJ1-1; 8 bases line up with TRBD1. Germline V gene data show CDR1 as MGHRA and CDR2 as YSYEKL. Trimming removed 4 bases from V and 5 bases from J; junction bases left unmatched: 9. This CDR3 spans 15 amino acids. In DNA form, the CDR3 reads TGCGCCAGCAGCCTCCTAGGACAGGGTGAAACTGAAGCTTTCTTT. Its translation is CASSLLGQGETEAFF.

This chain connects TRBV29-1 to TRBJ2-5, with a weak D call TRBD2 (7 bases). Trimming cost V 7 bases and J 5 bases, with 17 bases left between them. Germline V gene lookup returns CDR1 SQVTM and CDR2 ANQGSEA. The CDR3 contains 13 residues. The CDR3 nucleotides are TGCAGCGCCCGCGGGGGCTGGAGGGAGACCCAGTACTTC. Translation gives CSARGGWRETQYF.

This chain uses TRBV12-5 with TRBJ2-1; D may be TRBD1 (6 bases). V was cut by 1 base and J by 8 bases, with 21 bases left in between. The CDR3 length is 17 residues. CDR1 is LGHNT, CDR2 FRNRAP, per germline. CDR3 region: CASGLAVLGQTAHEQFF. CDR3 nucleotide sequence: TGTGCTAGTGGTTTGGCTGTATTGGGACAAACGGCCCATGAGCAGTTCTTC.

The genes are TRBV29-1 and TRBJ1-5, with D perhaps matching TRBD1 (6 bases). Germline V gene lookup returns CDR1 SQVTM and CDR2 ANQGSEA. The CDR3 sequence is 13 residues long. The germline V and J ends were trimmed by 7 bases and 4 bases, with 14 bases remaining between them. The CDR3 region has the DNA TGCAGCGCCGCCGGGGGCCCAAATCAGCCCCAGCATTTT. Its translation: CSAAGGPNQPQHF.

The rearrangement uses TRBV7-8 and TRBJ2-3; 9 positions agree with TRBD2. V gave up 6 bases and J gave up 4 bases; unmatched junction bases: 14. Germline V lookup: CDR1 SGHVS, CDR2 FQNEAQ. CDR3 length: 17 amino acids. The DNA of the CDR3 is TGTGCCAGCAGAAACCGCGGGGCTAGCGGGACCGCAGATACGCAGTATTTT. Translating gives CASRNRGASGTADTQYF.

The DNA of the CDR3 is TGTGCCAGCAGTCACGGACAGGATTTAGATACGCAGTATTTT. It specifies CASSHGQDLDTQYF. The genes are TRBV7-8 and TRBJ2-3; 7 nucleotides align to TRBD1. The germline V gene encodes CDR1 SGHVS and CDR2 FQNEAQ. The V gene end was trimmed by 6 bases and the J gene end by 5 bases; junction bases not matched to a gene: 8. The CDR3 runs to 14 residues.

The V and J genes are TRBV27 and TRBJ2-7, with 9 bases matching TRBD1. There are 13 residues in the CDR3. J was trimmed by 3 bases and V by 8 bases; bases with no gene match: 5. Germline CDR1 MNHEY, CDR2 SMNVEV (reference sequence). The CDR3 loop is CASWRTGVYEQYF. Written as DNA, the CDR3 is TGTGCCAGCTGGAGGACAGGGGTCTACGAGCAGTACTTC.

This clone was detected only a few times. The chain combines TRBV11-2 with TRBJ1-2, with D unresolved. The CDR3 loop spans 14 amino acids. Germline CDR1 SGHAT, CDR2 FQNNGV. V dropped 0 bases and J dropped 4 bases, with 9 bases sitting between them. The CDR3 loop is CASSLEGRGYGYTF. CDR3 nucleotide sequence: TGTGCCAGCAGCTTAGAAGGACGGGGCTATGGCTACACCTTC.